This T cell receptor (beta chain) stems from a study of read filtering for tumor transcriptome and immune sequencing. Study at large: The cohort had roughly 17 men and approximately 13 women aged about 45 to 80, mean approximately 66 years. IR-seq gave about 3.5 to 10.27 million TCR reads per sample; RNA-seq gave about 80 to 1,400. After DNase treatment, RNA was made into whole-transcriptome libraries.

This clonotype was observed many times. No antigen is known for it. Study results and caveats: The sorted CD138-negative fraction was a mixed bone marrow immune population, not purified T cells.

Germline-derived CDR1 and CDR2 are MGHRA and YSYEKL. Trimming stripped 1 base from V and 7 bases from J, with 11 bases between. The CDR3 runs 14 residues. This library used approximately 0.4 ug RNA and molecular barcoded adaptors spanning alpha/delta and beta/gamma chains. In TCRdb, the reads were re-called with MiXCR into one record per CDR3 protein. The sample holds 90,000 to 95,000 distinct CDR3 sequences, 20% to 25% seen once. The receptor's source is a donor aged 40 or older with multiple myeloma. The chain couples TRBV4-1 to TRBJ2-1; D is unresolved. Sequenced: a population of CD138-negative cells sorted from bone marrow. The CDR3: CASSQGLGLNEQFF. For the CDR3, the DNA is TGCGCCAGCAGCCAAGGGTTGGGTTTGAATGAGCAGTTCTTC.